This TCR beta chain was sequenced in a study of identical twins. One entry per CDR3 protein, called by TCRdb with MiXCR from the 5' RACE reads. The table includes fewer than 900,000 distinct CDR3 sequences, roughly 18% detected once. There are 11 residues in the CDR3. V was cut by 2 bases and J by 13 bases, with 10 bases left in between. Germline V gene lookup returns CDR1 SGHKS and CDR2 YYEKEE (reference sequence). This sample also appeared in a second study, on T cells expressing NK-cell markers.

Sequenced input: PBMCs. This TCR came from a woman aged 18 to 35 in good health. V and J are TRBV5-5 and TRBJ2-1; D not certain. The CDR3 nucleotides read TGTGCCAGCAGCTTTATCGACTCTCAGTTCTTC. Its protein is CASSFIDSQFF.